These 30 T cell receptor beta chains share one sample of origin, sequenced in a study of radiotherapy plus CTLA-4 blockade in lung cancer. Measured with immunoSEQ multiplex PCR; TCRdb has only the in-frame clones, and not every one. The sample lists tens of thousands of clones, 55% to 80% occurring once. The starting material was peripheral blood, obtained from a patient treated with radiotherapy plus ipilimumab. All receptors come from a human donor with non-small cell lung cancer who had stable disease on radiotherapy plus ipilimumab.

The V and J genes are TRBV9 and TRBJ2-5; a weak D match, TRBD1 (6 bases). Between the trimmed V and J ends, which lost 3 bases and 5 bases, there was a span of 17 bases. Germline V gives CDR1 SGDLS, CDR2 YYNGEE. CDR3 size: 15 residues. CDR3 region: CASSGNAGVRETQYF. The CDR3 nucleotides are TGTGCCAGCAGCGGGAACGCAGGGGTCCGGGAGACCCAGTACTTC.

The rearrangement links TRBV27 to TRBJ2-2; tentatively, D is TRBD1 (5 bases). From germline, CDR1 is MNHEY and CDR2 SMNVEV (reference sequence). The V end was cut by 6 bases, the J end by 5 bases, with 7 bases between. This CDR3 has 12 amino acids. The CDR3 here is CASSQGTGELFF. DNA for the CDR3: TGTGCCAGCAGCCAGGGTACCGGGGAGCTGTTTTTT.

The chain combines TRBV6-1 with TRBJ2-1; 8 nucleotides match TRBD2. Germline V CDR1 and CDR2: MNHNS, SASEGT. CDR3 length: 15 residues. J gave up 4 bases and V 7 bases, and 9 bases lay outside the gene matches. In DNA form, the CDR3 reads TGTGCCAGCAACCGGGATAGCGGGGCGTACAATGAGCAGTTCTTC. Amino acids: CASNRDSGAYNEQFF.

The chain is built from TRBV6-5 and TRBJ1-1; tentatively, D is TRBD1 (5 bases). The V end lost 5 bases, the J end lost 8 bases, and 9 bases lay between the germline ends. CDR1 and CDR2 (germline): MNHEY, SVGAGI. CDR3 length: 11 residues. The CDR3 region is CASSTRGEAFF. CDR3 in DNA: TGTGCCAGCAGTACCCGGGGGGAAGCTTTCTTT.

This chain links TRBV5-5 with TRBJ2-5; tentatively, D is TRBD1 (6 bases). From germline, CDR1 is SGHKS and CDR2 YYEKEE (reference sequence). Trimming removed 1 base at V and 2 bases at J, with 9 bases between. The CDR3 is made up of 14 amino acids. The CDR3 DNA follows: TGTGCCAGCAGCTTGACAGGGAGACAAGAGACCCAGTACTTC. The encoded protein is CASSLTGRQETQYF.

This clone occurred a few times. The gene calls are TRBV6-6 and TRBJ2-3; TRBD2 might be the D (8 bases). Germline V CDR1 and CDR2: MNHNY, SVGAGI (reference sequence). Trimming left V 4 bases short and J 6 bases short, with 20 bases between. The CDR3 has 16 amino acids. CDR3 in amino acids: CASSSIGLARGDTQYF. CDR3 DNA: TGTGCCAGCAGTTCAATAGGACTAGCCAGGGGGGATACGCAGTATTTT.

The V gene is TRBV7-9, the J gene TRBJ1-2; 8 bases are shared with TRBD1. The V gene's germline CDR1 is SEHNR and CDR2 FQNEAQ (reference sequence). This CDR3 has 12 amino acids. The ends lost 5 bases at V and 7 bases at J; junction bases unmatched: 3. The CDR3 nucleotides are TGTGCCAGCAGCCTGGACAGGGTTGGCTACACCTTC. This encodes CASSLDRVGYTF.

The chain couples TRBV13 to TRBJ2-6; TRBD1 agrees at 9 bases. This CDR3 spans 16 amino acids. The V and J ends lost 5 bases and 3 bases, in that order; junction bases with no gene match: 5. Germline V lookup: CDR1 PRHDT, CDR2 FYEKMQ (reference sequence). This chain's CDR3 is CASSVDRGFGANVLTF. DNA of the CDR3: TGTGCCAGCAGCGTGGACAGGGGTTTTGGGGCCAACGTCCTGACTTTC.

This clone was recorded once. The chain couples TRBV29-1 to TRBJ1-2; 7 bases align to TRBD1. The germline V gene encodes CDR1 SQVTM and CDR2 ANQGSEA. V gave up 6 bases and J gave up 4 bases; unmatched junction bases: 11. The CDR3 sequence is 14 residues long. The CDR3 DNA is TGCAGCGTCCTTACTCCGACAGGGTCCTATGGCTACACCTTC. Amino acid sequence: CSVLTPTGSYGYTF.

The rearrangement joins TRBV7-9 to TRBJ1-2; no firm D call. V lost 1 base and J lost 10, with 10 bases in between. In germline, CDR1 is SEHNR, CDR2 FQNEAQ (reference sequence). This CDR3 contains 12 residues. Here the CDR3 reads CASSLGVGDYTF. The CDR3 coding sequence is TGTGCCAGCAGCTTAGGAGTTGGAGACTACACCTTC. The full variable domain, its missing parts supplied by reference TRBV7-9 and TRBJ1-2, is DTGVSQNPRHKITKRGQNVTFRCDPISEHNRLYWYRQTLGQGPEFLTYFQNEAQLEKSRLLSDRFSAERPKGSFSTLEIQRTEQGDSAMYLCASSLGVGDYTFGSGTRLTVV.

This chain joins TRBV5-1 and TRBJ2-5, with 10 bases fitting TRBD2. Germline CDR1 is SGHRS and CDR2 is YFSETQ. V was pared by 4 bases and J by 0 bases, with 3 bases of the junction left unmatched. This CDR3 has 15 amino acids. The CDR3 region has the DNA TGCGCCAGCAGCCCCCTAGCGGGGGACCAAGAGACCCAGTACTTC. This encodes CASSPLAGDQETQYF. The full variable domain, rest sourced from reference TRBV5-1 and TRBJ2-5, is KAGVTQTPRYLIKTRGQQVTLSCSPISGHRSVSWYQQTPGQGLQFLFEYFSETQRNKGNFPGRFSGRQFSNSRSEMNVSTLELGDSALYLCASSPLAGDQETQYFGPGTRLLVL.

The rearrangement uses TRBV2 and TRBJ2-7, with D perhaps matching TRBD1 (6 bases). This CDR3 region has 13 residues. Germline lookup yields CDR1 SNHLY and CDR2 FYNNEI. V was cut by 2 bases and J by 6 bases, with 11 bases left in between. The CDR3 loop reads CASSEQGRGEQYF. CDR3 DNA: TGTGCCAGCAGTGAACAGGGGCGCGGCGAGCAGTACTTC.

The chain recombines TRBV11-2 with TRBJ2-7, with D possibly TRBD2 on 6 matching bases. Germline values: CDR1 SGHAT, CDR2 FQNNGV. The CDR3 is 13 amino acids. V lost 4 bases to trimming and J lost 13 bases, with 20 bases between them. For the CDR3, the DNA is TGTGCCAGCAGCTCCAAGGTAGTGGGGGGTCTCTACTTC. Protein sequence: CASSSKVVGGLYF.

The CDR3 sequence is CASSSRGGSQTQTQYF. The CDR3 nucleotides are TGTGCCAGCAGCTCCCGCGGGGGGAGCCAGACGCAGACCCAGTACTTC. The chain combines TRBV7-2 with TRBJ2-5; 8 bases match TRBD2. V was clipped by 4 bases and J by 6 bases; unmatched bases: 13. Looked up from germline, CDR1 is SGHTA and CDR2 is FQGNSA. This CDR3 has 16 amino acids.

This clone was recorded a few times. The CDR3 region is CASSLTAGGNYGYTF. CDR3 DNA sequence: TGTGCCAGCAGCTTAACGGCAGGGGGTAACTATGGCTACACCTTC. This sequence joins TRBV7-6 and TRBJ1-2; 7 positions agree with TRBD1. This CDR3 is 15 amino acids long. Germline loops: CDR1 SGHVS, CDR2 FNYEAQ. Germline trimming cut 2 bases from V and 1 base from J; bases unmatched to any gene: 4.

The chain has TRBV6-5 and TRBJ2-1; D may be TRBD2 (5 bases). V was shortened by 2 bases and J by 5 bases, with 7 bases between the two germline ends. This CDR3 is 13 amino acids long. Germline values: CDR1 MNHEY, CDR2 SVGAGI. The CDR3 coding sequence is TGTGCCAGCAGTTACAGGACTGACAATGAGCAGTTCTTC. Translating gives CASSYRTDNEQFF.

The chain uses TRBV6-6 and TRBJ2-7; D is ambiguous. This CDR3 region has 13 residues. V lost 8 bases and J 0 bases, leaving 11 bases between the germline ends. The germline gives CDR1 MNHNY, CDR2 SVGAGI (reference sequence). CDR3: CASGSGPSYEQYF. The CDR3 DNA reads as TGTGCCAGCGGATCAGGTCCCTCCTACGAGCAGTACTTC.

The chain couples TRBV7-9 to TRBJ2-7; 10 positions agree with TRBD1. The CDR3 spans 14 residues. Germline V gene data show CDR1 as SEHNR and CDR2 as FQNEAQ (reference sequence). With 3 bases clipped from V and 4 bases from J, the junction kept 3 bases outside the gene matches. CDR3 in DNA: TGTGCCAGCAGCTTCGCGGGACAGGGGTACGAGCAGTACTTC. This sequence encodes CASSFAGQGYEQYF.

The chain joins TRBV14 to TRBJ1-2; 7 nucleotides align to TRBD1. The CDR3 length is 14 residues. The ends lost 3 bases at V and 8 bases at J; junction bases unmatched: 9. Germline-derived CDR1 and CDR2 are SGHDN and FVKESK. The CDR3 region has the DNA TGTGCCAGCAGCCACTTGACAGGGTACGGAGGCTACACCTTC. It is translated as CASSHLTGYGGYTF.

This clone was seen more than once but under ten times. This chain connects TRBV10-1 to TRBJ2-1, with 10 bases that match TRBD1. The J segment lost 6 bases and the V segment lost 6 bases, leaving 8 bases of the junction unmatched. Germline CDR1 and CDR2: WNHNN and SYGVQD (reference sequence). This CDR3 spans 15 amino acids. The CDR3 region is CASSEGTGVLNEQFF. CDR3 DNA sequence: TGCGCCAGCAGCGAAGGGACAGGGGTCCTCAATGAGCAGTTCTTC.

This chain joins TRBV29-1 and TRBJ1-5, with a tentative D call TRBD1 (5 bases). Germline CDR1 and CDR2: SQVTM and ANQGSEA. V dropped 4 bases and J dropped 7 bases, with 14 bases sitting between them. CDR3 length: 13 amino acids. The CDR3 spells CSVVGGAGQPQHF. CDR3 DNA sequence: TGCAGCGTTGTTGGAGGGGCAGGCCAGCCCCAGCATTTT. Supplemented by reference TRBV29-1 and TRBJ1-5, the full variable domain reads SAVISQKPSRDICQRGTSLTIQCQVDSQVTMMFWYRQQPGQSLTLIATANQGSEATYESGFVIDKFPISRPNLTFSTLTVSNMSPEDSSIYLCSVVGGAGQPQHFGDGTRLSIL.

V and J are TRBV5-1 and TRBJ1-1; D is undetermined. Germline V lookup: CDR1 SGHRS, CDR2 YFSETQ. This CDR3 contains 13 residues. The V end lost 6 bases, the J end lost 4 bases, and 13 bases lay between the germline ends. The CDR3 region is CASISLSGTEAFF. CDR3 in DNA: TGCGCCAGCATCTCCCTGAGCGGCACTGAAGCTTTCTTT.

The chain links TRBV27 to TRBJ2-1, with 12 bases matching TRBD2. CDR1 and CDR2 from the germline V gene are MNHEY and SMNVEV (reference sequence). This CDR3 spans 14 amino acids. The V segment lost 5 bases and the J segment 10 bases; nucleotides outside the gene matches: 6. This chain's CDR3 is CASSRTSGVQEQFF. Written as DNA, the CDR3 is TGTGCCAGCAGTAGGACTAGCGGGGTGCAGGAGCAGTTCTTC.

The chain links TRBV7-2 to TRBJ1-2; 11 bases match TRBD1. Germline V gene sequence: CDR1 SGHTA, CDR2 FQGNSA. CDR3 length: 15 amino acids. V shed 5 bases and J 7 bases; nucleotides not matched to a gene: 9. CDR3 coding DNA: TGTGCCAGCAGCATAACCGGGACAGGGGGAGCTGGCTACACCTTC. Its protein product is CASSITGTGGAGYTF. Using reference TRBV7-2 and TRBJ1-2 for the parts outside the CDR3, the full variable domain is GAGVSQSPSNKVTEKGKDVELRCDPISGHTALYWYRQSLGQGLEFLIYFQGNSAPDKSGLPSDRFSAERTGGSVSTLTIQRTQQEDSAVYLCASSITGTGGAGYTFGSGTRLTVV.

The gene calls are TRBV2 and TRBJ2-5, with 8 bases that match TRBD1. V lost 6 bases, J lost 2 bases, and 8 bases stayed unmatched. CDR1 SNHLY and CDR2 FYNNEI come from the germline V gene. The CDR3 covers 15 residues. CDR3 sequence reads: CASRLSGGAQETQYF. The CDR3 DNA follows: TGTGCCAGCAGACTCTCAGGGGGCGCGCAAGAGACCCAGTACTTC.

The chain links TRBV12-5 to TRBJ1-2; perhaps TRBD1 as D (6 bases). This CDR3 is built from 17 residues. CDR1 LGHNT and CDR2 FRNRAP come from the germline V gene. Trimming cost V 0 bases and J 7 bases, with 21 bases left between them. CDR3 sequence reads: CASGLVGGVGVSGGYTF. Written as DNA, the CDR3 is TGTGCTAGTGGTTTGGTAGGGGGAGTAGGGGTCAGCGGTGGCTACACCTTC.

This clone was counted once. V and J are TRBV5-1 and TRBJ1-1; D might be TRBD1 (6 bases). Germline CDR1 SGHRS, CDR2 YFSETQ. V was trimmed by 2 bases and J by 8 bases, leaving 10 bases between them. The CDR3 sequence is 12 residues long. CDR3 DNA: TGCGCCAGCAGCTTCGGACAGAAGGAAGCTTTCTTT. It translates to CASSFGQKEAFF.

The gene calls are TRBV30 and TRBJ1-6, with D unresolved. Trimming took 4 bases from V and 0 from J, leaving 4 bases between them. CDR1 GTSNPN and CDR2 SVGIG come from the germline V gene (reference sequence). The CDR3 has 13 amino acids. In DNA, the CDR3 is TGTGCCTGGACGAGCTCCTATAATTCACCCCTCCACTTT. It encodes CAWTSSYNSPLHF. Based on the CDR3 plus reference TRBV30 and TRBJ1-6, the full variable domain is SQTIHQWPATLVQPVGSPLSLECTVEGTSNPNLYWYRQAAGRGLQLLFYSVGIGQISSEVPQNLSASRPQDRQFILSSKKLLLSDSGFYLCAWTSSYNSPLHFGNGTRLTVT.

This chain links TRBV5-1 with TRBJ1-1; TRBD1 matches 7 bases. Germline V lookup: CDR1 SGHRS, CDR2 YFSETQ. This CDR3 is built from 14 residues. With 4 bases clipped from V and 5 bases from J, the junction kept 8 bases outside the gene matches. CDR3: CASSLRTGGTEAFF. CDR3 nucleotides: TGCGCCAGCAGCCTCAGGACAGGCGGAACTGAAGCTTTCTTT. Variable domain in full (rest from reference TRBV5-1 and TRBJ1-1): KAGVTQTPRYLIKTRGQQVTLSCSPISGHRSVSWYQQTPGQGLQFLFEYFSETQRNKGNFPGRFSGRQFSNSRSEMNVSTLELGDSALYLCASSLRTGGTEAFFGQGTRLTVV.

V usage is TRBV9 and J usage is TRBJ2-3; a possible D gene is TRBD1 (6 bases). This CDR3 has 14 residues. Trimming took 0 bases from V and 6 from J, leaving 11 bases between them. Germline lookup yields CDR1 SGDLS and CDR2 YYNGEE. CDR3 nucleotides: TGTGCCAGCAGCGTAGGGGGACAAATCGATACGCAGTATTTT. Translating gives CASSVGGQIDTQYF.